The rows below give T cell receptor beta chains drawn from one sample of a study of T cells in Graves' hyperthyroidism and ophthalmopathy. TCRdb redid the calling of the multiplex PCR reads with MiXCR, one entry per CDR3 protein. The sample yields a few hundred thousand distinct CDR3 sequences, more than 45% seen once. The sample comprised peripheral blood or thyroid tissue (not recorded which). The receptor set was obtained from a woman aged 18-29 years with Graves' hyperthyroidism. CDR3s include the opening cysteine and the closing phenylalanine or tryptophan. D genes are given only for firm matches. Part of the rows lack a size; the others show once, few, many or a class for expanded clones.

j_call d_call v_call clone_size cdr3_nt cdr3_aa
TRBJ1-6 TRBD1 TRBV10-3 - TGTGCCATCAGCGCCATGACAGGGACCAATTCACCCCTCCACTTT CAISAMTGTNSPLHF
TRBJ1-5 TRBD1 TRBV4-3 - TGCGCCAGCAGCCATCCCGGACAGGGGAGTCAGCCCCAGCATTTT CASSHPGQGSQPQHF
TRBJ2-2 - TRBV29-1 - TGCAGCGTTGGGAAGGTGGACACCGGGGAGCTGTTTTTT CSVGKVDTGELFF
TRBJ2-5 TRBD2 TRBV7-3 - TGTGCCAGCAGCCCACTAGCGGCCCCCCAAGAGGCCCAGTACTTC CASSPLAAPQEAQYF
TRBJ1-6 - TRBV12-5 - TGTGCTAGTGGCGTGGGGGCAGGAAATAATTCACCCCTCCACTTT CASGVGAGNNSPLHF
TRBJ1-4 TRBD1 TRBV15 - TGTGCCACCAGCAGACCCGGGACAGCTAATGAAAAACTGTTTTTT CATSRPGTANEKLFF
TRBJ1-3 - TRBV7-8 many TGTGCCAGCAGCTCCGACGCCAACTCTGGAAACACCATATATTTT CASSSDANSGNTIYF
TRBJ2-7 - TRBV7-3 - TGTGCCAGCAGCTCCGTGGGGGGGCTTCTTGAGCAGTACTTC CASSSVGGLLEQYF
TRBJ2-1 TRBD2 TRBV2 - TGTGCCAGCAGTGAAGCGGTTGCGGGAGAGGGGAATGAGCAGTTCTTC CASSEAVAGEGNEQFF
TRBJ2-7 TRBD1 TRBV27 few TGTGCCAGCAGTTTCATAGGCGACAGGGGGGGGGAGCAGTACTTC CASSFIGDRGGEQYF
TRBJ1-5 TRBD1 TRBV7-8 - TGTGCCAGCAGCAAAGGGGACAGGGTGGCGCATTTT CASSKGDRVAHF
TRBJ1-5 TRBD1 TRBV10-3 many TGTGCCACCCAGAAGGGGACAGCTTACAATCAGCCCCAGCATTTT CATQKGTAYNQPQHF
TRBJ1-2 - TRBV5-6 many TGTGCCAGCAGCTTGGAGGCAGACTATGGCTACACCTTC CASSLEADYGYTF
TRBJ1-1 - TRBV5-6 many TGTGCCAGCAGCCGTCCTTTGGGAAGGAACACTGAAGCTTTCTTT CASSRPLGRNTEAFF
TRBJ1-2 TRBD1 TRBV7-9 - TGTGCCAGCAGCGTCTACGGGACAGGAGGCTACACCTTC CASSVYGTGGYTF
TRBJ2-2 - TRBV5-1 - TGCGCCAGCAGCTTGGCACAGGGTCACGGGGAGCTGTTTTTT CASSLAQGHGELFF
TRBJ2-2 - TRBV4-3 many TGCGCCAGCAGCCAATCGACGGAGAAACGCACCGGGGAGCTGTTTTTT CASSQSTEKRTGELFF
TRBJ2-7 - TRBV20-1 many TGCAGTGCCCCAAGGACCGACCACTACGAGCAGTACTTC CSAPRTDHYEQYF
TRBJ2-7 TRBD2 TRBV7-9 - TGTGCCAGCAGCTCCGGGACTAGCGGGATTACTTTCTCCTACGAGCAGTACTTC CASSSGTSGITFSYEQYF
TRBJ2-7 TRBD2 TRBV7-2 - TGTGCCAGCACCCACCGCGCCGAGCTAGCGGGAGGCCCCTACGAGCAGTACTTC CASTHRAELAGGPYEQYF
TRBJ2-7 TRBD1 TRBV27 - TGTGCCAGCAGTAACCAGGGGGCAGGGGCCTACGAGCAGTACTTC CASSNQGAGAYEQYF
TRBJ2-7 TRBD1 TRBV10-3 - TGTGCCATCAGTCGGACAGGGGGGACCTACGAGCAGTACTTC CAISRTGGTYEQYF
TRBJ2-3 - TRBV12-3/TRBV12-4 few TGTGCCAGCAGTTGGGACACAGATACGCAGTATTTT CASSWDTDTQYF
TRBJ2-5 - TRBV7-9 - TGTGCCAGCAGCTTGTATAAGGGGGCGGGATGGGAGACCCAGTACTTC CASSLYKGAGWETQYF
TRBJ2-5 TRBD1 TRBV9 - TGTGCCAGCAGCCCACTGGGACAGGGTTTCGTGACCCAGTACTTC CASSPLGQGFVTQYF
TRBJ1-5 - TRBV7-2 many TGTGCCAGCAGCTTAGCCAAGGGTTCCAATCAGCCCCAGCATTTT CASSLAKGSNQPQHF
TRBJ2-5 TRBD2 TRBV9 - TGTGCAAAAAGCGGGAGAGTACAAGAGACCCAGTACTTC CAKSGRVQETQYF
TRBJ2-7 - TRBV5-6 many TGTGCCAGCAGCTTAACCGGGACACCTTCCTACGAGCAGTACTTC CASSLTGTPSYEQYF
TRBJ1-1 - TRBV20-1 many TGCAGTGCCGGGCGGCCCGGGTGGGACACTGAAGCTTTCTTT CSAGRPGWDTEAFF
TRBJ2-5 - TRBV11-2 many TGTGCCAGCAGCTTAGATCGGGCTAGGGCCCAGTACTTC CASSLDRARAQYF
TRBJ2-6 - TRBV20-1 - TGCAGTGCTAGAGATTTACGTAAGGGAACTGGGGCCAACGTCCTGACTTTC CSARDLRKGTGANVLTF